Below are 25 T cell receptor beta chains sequenced from a single sample in a study of response to subunit inactivated influenza vaccine. TCRdb processed the RT-PCR reads anew with MiXCR; each CDR3 protein has one entry. Here the sample spans 650,000 to 800,000 distinct CDR3 sequences, about 15% being singletons. Sequencing used PBMCs from blood, obtained 14 days before vaccination. These receptors all stem from a man in his fifties who received an inactivated influenza vaccine.

The chain has TRBV18 and TRBJ2-3; D uncertain. This CDR3 is built from 13 residues. V was cut by 0 bases and J by 5 bases, with 6 bases left in between. CDR1 is KGHSH and CDR2 is LQKENI in the germline V gene. This CDR3 reads CASSPPTRDTQYF. CDR3 coding DNA: TGTGCCAGCTCACCACCTACCAGAGATACGCAGTATTTT.

The rearrangement joins TRBV10-3 to TRBJ1-1; no clear D. The germline CDR1 and CDR2 sequences are ENHRY and SYGVKD. V lost 2 bases and J 3 bases, leaving 10 bases between the germline ends. The CDR3 is 14 amino acids. CDR3 residues: CAISEGPGDTEAFF. The CDR3, as DNA: TGTGCCATCAGTGAGGGCCCGGGAGACACTGAAGCTTTCTTT.

This clonotype came up a few times. The rearrangement uses TRBV9 and TRBJ2-1; 10 nucleotides agree with TRBD1. This CDR3 is 14 amino acids long. Germline lookup yields CDR1 SGDLS and CDR2 YYNGEE. V lost 3 bases, J lost 8 bases, and 5 bases stayed unmatched. CDR3 in DNA: TGTGCCAGCAGCGACCGGGACAGGGGTTATGAGCAGTTCTTC. Protein: CASSDRDRGYEQFF.

CDR3 loop: CASSPVGTASYEQYF. CDR3 DNA sequence: TGTGCCAGCAGCCCGGTTGGGACAGCGAGCTACGAGCAGTACTTC. V and J are TRBV9 and TRBJ2-7; 7 bases align to TRBD1. Germline V gene sequence: CDR1 SGDLS, CDR2 YYNGEE. The CDR3 contains 15 residues. Unmatched junction bases numbered 10, after V lost 4 bases and J lost 3 bases.

A few counts support this clonotype. The rearrangement uses TRBV5-1 and TRBJ1-2; 7 bases match TRBD1. Germline lookup yields CDR1 SGHRS and CDR2 YFSETQ. V trimming: 0 bases; J trimming: 0 bases; junction bases outside the gene matches: 8. This CDR3 is 17 amino acids long. The CDR3 DNA reads TGCGCCAGCAGCTTGGCCGGGACAGCGCAAGCTAACTATGGCTACACCTTC. This codes for CASSLAGTAQANYGYTF.

Only a few counts were recorded for this clonotype. The V and J genes are TRBV29-1 and TRBJ2-3; perhaps TRBD2 as D (5 bases). V lost 4 bases to trimming and J lost 4 bases, with 15 bases between them. The length of the CDR3 is 14 residues. The germline V gene encodes CDR1 SQVTM and CDR2 ANQGSEA. CDR3 sequence reads: CSVAGRLRSDTQYF. The CDR3 region has the DNA TGCAGCGTTGCCGGCAGACTAAGATCAGATACGCAGTATTTT.

This clonotype was observed a few times. The CDR3 DNA is TGTGCCACCAGTGGGAGGAGCTACGAGCAGTACTTC. Its protein is CATSGRSYEQYF. This chain links TRBV24-1 with TRBJ2-7; a possible D gene is TRBD2 (5 bases). Per the germline V gene, CDR1 is KGHDR and CDR2 is SFDVKD. CDR3 length: 12 residues. Between the trimmed V and J ends, which lost 5 bases and 3 bases, there was a span of 7 bases.

The gene calls are TRBV4-3 and TRBJ1-6, with TRBD1 as a possible D gene (5 bases). The CDR3 consists of 15 residues. V gave up 3 bases and J gave up 9 bases, with 15 bases separating them. Germline assignment: CDR1 LGHNA and CDR2 YSLEER. The CDR3 DNA reads as TGCGCCAGCAGCCAGAAAACCAGGGAGGGTTCACCCCTCCACTTT. Translating it yields CASSQKTREGSPLHF.

This chain connects TRBV24-1 to TRBJ2-3; 11 bases map to TRBD2. V dropped 3 bases and J dropped 1; count of bases not matched to a gene: 5. The CDR3 spans 17 residues. Germline CDR1 is KGHDR and CDR2 is SFDVKD. The CDR3 spells CATSDPQGLAGTDTQYF. CDR3 in DNA: TGTGCCACCAGTGATCCCCAGGGACTAGCGGGCACAGATACGCAGTATTTT.

This clonotype was counted between two and nine times. The J gene is TRBJ2-7, the V gene TRBV5-1, with TRBD1 identical over 7 bases. Germline V gene sequence: CDR1 SGHRS, CDR2 YFSETQ. This CDR3 spans 15 amino acids. The junction had 8 bases not matched to a gene; V was cut back by 0 bases and J by 5 bases. The CDR3 loop reads CASSLGDRVNHEQYF. The CDR3 coding sequence is TGCGCCAGCAGCTTGGGGGACAGAGTAAACCACGAGCAGTACTTC.

The chain couples TRBV20-1 to TRBJ2-5; 7 nucleotides align to TRBD2. V gave up 0 bases and J gave up 5 bases; unmatched junction bases: 9. CDR3 length: 15 amino acids. Germline CDR1 DFQATT, CDR2 SNEGSKA (reference sequence). CDR3 region: CSARDLAGVGETQYF. The CDR3 DNA follows: TGCAGTGCTAGAGATCTGGCGGGAGTTGGTGAGACCCAGTACTTC.

This rearrangement joins TRBV7-9 to TRBJ2-5; D could derive from TRBD1 or TRBD2 (6 bases each). Trimming took 7 bases from V and 0 from J, leaving 18 bases between them. Per germline, CDR1 SEHNR and CDR2 FQNEAQ (reference sequence). The CDR3 loop spans 16 amino acids. The CDR3 loop reads CASTRGLAANQETQYF. In nucleotides, the CDR3 is TGTGCCAGCACCCGGGGGCTAGCAGCAAACCAAGAGACCCAGTACTTC.

This clonotype is deemed medium-sized. This chain links TRBV7-9 with TRBJ2-3; 7 nucleotides match TRBD2. Per germline, CDR1 SEHNR and CDR2 FQNEAQ (reference sequence). After removal of 2 bases from V and 1 base from J, the junction contained 9 bases not matched to a gene. CDR3 length equals 17 residues. CDR3 coding DNA: TGTGCCAGCAGCTTACCCTTTGGCGGGGGACGCACAGATACGCAGTATTTT. As protein: CASSLPFGGGRTDTQYF.

This clonotype was observed a few times. This chain connects TRBV20-1 to TRBJ2-2; 12 bases are a match to TRBD2. The J segment lost 1 base and the V segment lost 6 bases, leaving 3 bases of the junction unmatched. The V gene's germline CDR1 is DFQATT and CDR2 SNEGSKA (reference sequence). The CDR3 extends over 15 amino acids. In nucleotides, the CDR3 is TGCAGTGCCCGACTAGCGGGAGAGAACACCGGGGAGCTGTTTTTT. It translates to CSARLAGENTGELFF.

CDR3 sequence reads: CSAIAAQNTGELFF. CDR3 DNA sequence: TGCAGTGCTATAGCGGCTCAGAACACCGGGGAGCTGTTTTTT. The chain has TRBV20-1 and TRBJ2-2; tentatively, D is TRBD2 (6 bases). Trimming pared 4 bases from V and 1 base from J, leaving 10 bases between. There are 14 residues in the CDR3. The germline CDR1 and CDR2 sequences are DFQATT and SNEGSKA (reference sequence).

This clonotype was counted many times. V is TRBV12-3 or TRBV12-4 and J is TRBJ1-5, with TRBD1 as a possible D gene (6 bases). V dropped 3 bases and J dropped 4 bases, with 13 bases sitting between them. The CDR3 runs to 15 residues. The chain's CDR3 is CASSLTGPGNQPQHF. The CDR3, as DNA: TGTGCCAGCAGTTTGACAGGACCTGGGAATCAGCCCCAGCATTTT.

This clonotype was detected a few times. The genes are TRBV29-1 and TRBJ1-1; D is possibly TRBD1 (5 bases). CDR1 and CDR2 from the germline V gene are SQVTM and ANQGSEA. Deletions cut 3 bases from V and 3 bases from J, with 14 bases between. The CDR3 totals 14 residues. CDR3 coding DNA: TGCAGCGTTGATCCCCCCCTGGGGGACACTGAAGCTTTCTTT. Amino acids: CSVDPPLGDTEAFF.

There are a few counts of this clonotype. This chain joins TRBV29-1 and TRBJ1-5; tentative D call: TRBD1 (6 bases). V shed 5 bases and J shed 0 bases, with 11 bases lying between them. CDR3 length equals 14 residues. CDR1 is SQVTM, CDR2 ANQGSEA, per germline. The CDR3 DNA reads TGCAGCGTTCAAACAGGGAATAGCAATCAGCCCCAGCATTTT. Translation gives CSVQTGNSNQPQHF. Variable domain in full (rest from reference TRBV29-1 and TRBJ1-5): SAVISQKPSRDICQRGTSLTIQCQVDSQVTMMFWYRQQPGQSLTLIATANQGSEATYESGFVIDKFPISRPNLTFSTLTVSNMSPEDSSIYLCSVQTGNSNQPQHFGDGTRLSIL.

This clonotype appeared a few times. The chain has TRBV6-2 or TRBV6-3 and TRBJ2-7; TRBD2 matches at 9 bases. V lost 0 bases to trimming and J lost 4 bases; unmatched junction nucleotides: 7. This CDR3 is built from 16 residues. Germline CDR1 reads MNHEY; CDR2 reads SVGEGT. The CDR3 loop reads CASSYSKLAGQYEQYF. For the CDR3, the DNA is TGTGCCAGCAGTTACTCGAAGCTAGCGGGACAGTACGAGCAGTACTTC.

This clonotype showed up just a few times. The chain is built from TRBV5-6 and TRBJ2-1; 7 positions match TRBD1. J lost 4 bases, V lost 7 bases, and 8 bases had no gene match. CDR1 and CDR2 (germline): SGHDT, YYEEEE. CDR3 length: 14 amino acids. The CDR3 DNA is TGTGCCAGCCGGGACAGCCTCTTTTACAATGAGCAGTTCTTC. Translated: CASRDSLFYNEQFF.

This clonotype was counted between two and nine times. The chain employs TRBV11-2 and TRBJ2-1; maybe TRBD1 (5 bases). CDR1 and CDR2 from the germline V gene are SGHAT and FQNNGV. This CDR3 has 17 residues. Trimming shortened V by 1 base and J by 9 bases, and 22 bases separated the two germline ends. The CDR3 sequence is CASSLVPRPATQGEQFF. The DNA of the CDR3 is TGTGCCAGCAGCTTAGTGCCGAGGCCGGCCACCCAGGGTGAGCAGTTCTTC.

V gene TRBV13 combines with J gene TRBJ1-4, with 9 nucleotides matching TRBD1. The CDR3 extends over 16 amino acids. Trimming at V came to 5 bases and at J to 8 bases, leaving 12 bases not matched to a gene. The germline V gene has CDR1 PRHDT and CDR2 FYEKMQ (reference sequence). The CDR3 loop is CASSVIIGQGREKLFF. The DNA of the CDR3 is TGTGCCAGCAGCGTTATCATCGGACAGGGGAGAGAAAAACTGTTTTTT.

DNA for the CDR3: TGTGCCAGCAGCTTAGAAAGACAGCCCTCCACCGGGGAGCTGTTTTTT. It yields the protein CASSLERQPSTGELFF. V is TRBV7-9 and J is TRBJ2-2; tentative D call: TRBD1 (5 bases). The germline V gene has CDR1 SEHNR and CDR2 FQNEAQ (reference sequence). This CDR3 spans 16 amino acids. The ends were cut back, 1 base at V and 4 bases at J, with 13 bases in the middle.

There are many counts of this clonotype. The gene calls are TRBV20-1 and TRBJ2-2, with TRBD1 as a possible D gene (5 bases). The germline CDR1 and CDR2 sequences are DFQATT and SNEGSKA (reference sequence). Trimming stripped 4 bases from V and 6 bases from J, with 6 bases between. The CDR3 covers 11 residues. The CDR3 region is CSATGPGELFF. Here the CDR3 DNA reads TGCAGTGCTACAGGGCCCGGGGAGCTGTTTTTT.

J is TRBJ2-1 and V is TRBV28; TRBD1 is a possible D gene (6 bases). CDR1 and CDR2 (germline): MDHEN, SYDVKM. The CDR3 runs 15 residues. V dropped 3 bases and J dropped 1 base, with 10 bases sitting between them. The CDR3 sequence is CASSFLRGSYNEQFF. The CDR3 coding sequence is TGTGCCAGCAGTTTCCTCAGGGGTTCCTACAATGAGCAGTTCTTC.